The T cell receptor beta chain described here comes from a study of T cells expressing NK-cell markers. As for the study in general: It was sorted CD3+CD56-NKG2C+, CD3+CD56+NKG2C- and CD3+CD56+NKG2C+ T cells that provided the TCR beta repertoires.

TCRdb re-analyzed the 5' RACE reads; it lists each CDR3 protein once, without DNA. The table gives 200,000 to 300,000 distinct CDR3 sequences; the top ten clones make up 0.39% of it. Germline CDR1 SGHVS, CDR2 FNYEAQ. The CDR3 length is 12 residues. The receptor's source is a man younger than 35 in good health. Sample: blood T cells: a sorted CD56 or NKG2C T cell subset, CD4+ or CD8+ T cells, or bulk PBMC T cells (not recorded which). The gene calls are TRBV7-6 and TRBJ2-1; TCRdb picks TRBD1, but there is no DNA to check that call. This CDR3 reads CASSSNRDEQFF.